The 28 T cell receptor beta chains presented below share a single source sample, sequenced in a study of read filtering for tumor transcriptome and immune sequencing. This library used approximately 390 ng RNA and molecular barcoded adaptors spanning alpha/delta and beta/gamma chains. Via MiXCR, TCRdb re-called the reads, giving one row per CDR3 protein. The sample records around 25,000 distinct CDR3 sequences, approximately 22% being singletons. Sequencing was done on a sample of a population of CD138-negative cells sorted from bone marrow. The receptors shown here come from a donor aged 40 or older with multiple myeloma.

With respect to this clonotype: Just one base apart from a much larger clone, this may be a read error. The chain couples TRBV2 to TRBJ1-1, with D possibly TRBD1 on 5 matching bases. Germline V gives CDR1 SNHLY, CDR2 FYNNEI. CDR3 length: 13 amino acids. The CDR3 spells CARRPTGTDEAFF. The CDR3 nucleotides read TGTGCCCGCAGGCCGACCGGGACTGACGAAGCTTTCTTT.

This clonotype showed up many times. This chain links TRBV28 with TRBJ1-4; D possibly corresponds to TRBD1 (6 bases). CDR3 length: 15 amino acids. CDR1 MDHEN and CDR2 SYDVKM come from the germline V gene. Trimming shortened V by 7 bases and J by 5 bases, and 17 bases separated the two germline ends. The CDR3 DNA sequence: TGTGCCAGCACCACCCCAGGGGCCGTAAATGAAAAACTGTTTTTT. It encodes CASTTPGAVNEKLFF.

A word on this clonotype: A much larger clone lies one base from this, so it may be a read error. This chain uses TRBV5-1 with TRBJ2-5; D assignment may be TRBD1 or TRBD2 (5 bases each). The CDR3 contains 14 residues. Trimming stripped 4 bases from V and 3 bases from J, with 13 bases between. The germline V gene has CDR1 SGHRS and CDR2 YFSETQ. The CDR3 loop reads CASSIVGEKETQYF. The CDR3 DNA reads TGCGCCAGCAGCATAGTGGGGGAGAAAGAGACCCAGTACTTC.

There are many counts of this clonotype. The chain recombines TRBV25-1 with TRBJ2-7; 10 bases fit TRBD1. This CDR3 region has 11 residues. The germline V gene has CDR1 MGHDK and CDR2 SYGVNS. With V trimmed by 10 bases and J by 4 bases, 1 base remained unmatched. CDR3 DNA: TGTGCCACGGACAGGGGGTACGAGCAGTACTTC. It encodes CATDRGYEQYF.

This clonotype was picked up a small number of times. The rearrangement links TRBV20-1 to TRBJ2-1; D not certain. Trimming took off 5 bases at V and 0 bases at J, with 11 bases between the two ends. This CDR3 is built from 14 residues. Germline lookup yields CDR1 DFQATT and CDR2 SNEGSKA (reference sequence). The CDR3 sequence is CSASAASSYNEQFF. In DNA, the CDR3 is TGCAGTGCTTCAGCTGCGAGCTCCTACAATGAGCAGTTCTTC.

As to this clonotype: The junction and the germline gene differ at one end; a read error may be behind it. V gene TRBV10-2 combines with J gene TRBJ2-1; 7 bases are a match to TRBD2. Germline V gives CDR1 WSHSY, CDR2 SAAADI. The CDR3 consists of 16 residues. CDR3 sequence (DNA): TGCGCCGGCAGTGAATCGTTGGGGGACTACTACAATGAGCAGTTCTTC. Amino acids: CAGSESLGDYYNEQFF.

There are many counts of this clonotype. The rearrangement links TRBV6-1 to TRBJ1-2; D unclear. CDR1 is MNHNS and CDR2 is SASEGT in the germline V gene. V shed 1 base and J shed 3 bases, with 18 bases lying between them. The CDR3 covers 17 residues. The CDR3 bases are TGTGCCAGCAGTGAAGGGTTGGACGTACCTGGAGACTATGGCTACACCTTC. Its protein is CASSEGLDVPGDYGYTF.

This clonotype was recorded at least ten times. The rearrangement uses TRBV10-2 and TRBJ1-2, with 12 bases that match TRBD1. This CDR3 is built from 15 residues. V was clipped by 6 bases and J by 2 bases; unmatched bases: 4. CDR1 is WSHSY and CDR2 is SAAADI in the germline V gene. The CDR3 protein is CASSPGQGANYGYTF. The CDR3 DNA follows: TGCGCCAGCAGCCCGGGACAGGGGGCGAACTATGGCTACACCTTC.

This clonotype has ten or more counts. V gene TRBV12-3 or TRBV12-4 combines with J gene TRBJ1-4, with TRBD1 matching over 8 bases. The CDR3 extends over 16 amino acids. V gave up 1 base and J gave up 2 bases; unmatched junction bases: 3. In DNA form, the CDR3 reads TGTGCCAGCAGTTTAGGACAGGGGTCGACTAATGAAAAACTGTTTTTT. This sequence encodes CASSLGQGSTNEKLFF.

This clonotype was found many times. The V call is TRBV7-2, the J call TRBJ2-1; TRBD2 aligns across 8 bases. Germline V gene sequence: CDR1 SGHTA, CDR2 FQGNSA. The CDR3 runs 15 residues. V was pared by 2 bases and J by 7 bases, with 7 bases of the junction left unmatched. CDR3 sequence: CASSLPRGVRNEQFF. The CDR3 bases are TGTGCCAGCAGCTTACCGCGGGGGGTTCGGAATGAGCAGTTCTTC.

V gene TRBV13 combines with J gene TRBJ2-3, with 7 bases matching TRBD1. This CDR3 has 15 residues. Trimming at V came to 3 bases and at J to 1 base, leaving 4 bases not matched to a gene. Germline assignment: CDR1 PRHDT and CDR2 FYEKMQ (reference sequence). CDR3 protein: CASSLWGTGTDTQYF. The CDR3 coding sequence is TGTGCCAGCAGCTTGTGGGGGACAGGCACAGATACGCAGTATTTT.

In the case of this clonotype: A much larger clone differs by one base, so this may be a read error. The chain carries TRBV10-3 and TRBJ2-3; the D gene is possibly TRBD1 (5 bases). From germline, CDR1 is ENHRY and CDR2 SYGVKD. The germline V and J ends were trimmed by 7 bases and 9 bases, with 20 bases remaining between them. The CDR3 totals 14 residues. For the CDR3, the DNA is TGTGCCATCAATGCAGCAGACAAGGGGTCAACGCAGTATTTT. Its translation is CAINAADKGSTQYF.

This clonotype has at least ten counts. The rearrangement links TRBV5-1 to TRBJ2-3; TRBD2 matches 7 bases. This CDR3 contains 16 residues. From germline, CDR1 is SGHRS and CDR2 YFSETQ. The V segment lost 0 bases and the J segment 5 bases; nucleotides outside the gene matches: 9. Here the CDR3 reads CASSLAGGGLLDTQYF. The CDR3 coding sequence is TGCGCCAGCAGCTTGGCAGGCGGGGGACTTCTAGATACGCAGTATTTT.

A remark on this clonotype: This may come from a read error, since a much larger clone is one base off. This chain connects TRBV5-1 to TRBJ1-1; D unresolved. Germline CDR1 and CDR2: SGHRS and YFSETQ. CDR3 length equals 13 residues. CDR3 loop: CACSLTLNTEAFF. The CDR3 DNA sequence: TGCGCCTGCAGCTTGACCCTGAACACTGAAGCTTTCTTT. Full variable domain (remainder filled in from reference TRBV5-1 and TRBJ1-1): KAGVTQTPRYLIKTRGQQVTLSCSPISGHRSVSWYQQTPGQGLQFLFEYFSETQRNKGNFPGRFSGRQFSNSRSEMNVSTLELGDSALYLCACSLTLNTEAFFGQGTRLTVV.

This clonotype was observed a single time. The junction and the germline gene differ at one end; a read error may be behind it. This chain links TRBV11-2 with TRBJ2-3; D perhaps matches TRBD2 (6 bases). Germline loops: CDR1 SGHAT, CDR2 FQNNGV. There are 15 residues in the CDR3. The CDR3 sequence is CAGSMGGGPTDTQYF. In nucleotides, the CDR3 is TGTGCCGGCAGCATGGGGGGTGGGCCCACAGATACGCAGTATTTT. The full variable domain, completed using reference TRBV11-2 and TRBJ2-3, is EAGVAQSPRYKIIEKRQSVAFWCNPISGHATLYWYQQILGQGPKLLIQFQNNGVVDDSQLPKDRFSAERLKGVDSTLKIQPAKLEDSAVYLCAGSMGGGPTDTQYFGPGTRLTVL.

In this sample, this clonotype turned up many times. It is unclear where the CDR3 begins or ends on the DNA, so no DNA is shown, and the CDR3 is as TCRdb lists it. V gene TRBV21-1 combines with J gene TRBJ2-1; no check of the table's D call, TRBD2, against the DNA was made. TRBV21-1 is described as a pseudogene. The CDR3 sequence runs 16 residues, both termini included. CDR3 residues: CATLPDWAGGNNEQFF.

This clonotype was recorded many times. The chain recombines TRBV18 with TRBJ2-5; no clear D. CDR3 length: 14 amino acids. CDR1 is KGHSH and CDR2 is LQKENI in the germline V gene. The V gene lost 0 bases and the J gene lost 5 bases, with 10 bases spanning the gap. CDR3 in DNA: TGTGCCAGCTCACCACCGGCCCTCCCGGAGACCCAGTACTTC. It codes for CASSPPALPETQYF.

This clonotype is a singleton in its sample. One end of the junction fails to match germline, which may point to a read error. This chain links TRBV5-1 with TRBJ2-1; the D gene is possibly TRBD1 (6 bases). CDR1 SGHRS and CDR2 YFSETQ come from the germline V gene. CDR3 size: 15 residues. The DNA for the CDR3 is TGCGCCAGCGGCTTAGTGGGACACCTAAACAATGAGCAGTTCTTC. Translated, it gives CASGLVGHLNNEQFF.

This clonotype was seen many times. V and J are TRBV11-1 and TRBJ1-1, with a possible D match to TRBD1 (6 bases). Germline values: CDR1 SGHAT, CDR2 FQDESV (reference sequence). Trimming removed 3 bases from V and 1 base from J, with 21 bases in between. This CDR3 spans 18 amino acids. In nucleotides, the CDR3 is TGTGCCAGCAGCTTTCGCCCGCCTAGGGGGGCGCGGAACACTGAAGCTTTCTTT. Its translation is CASSFRPPRGARNTEAFF.

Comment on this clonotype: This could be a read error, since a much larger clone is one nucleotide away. The CDR3 loop is CASSLAGNLGETQYF. The CDR3 nucleotides are TGCGCCAGCAGCTTGGCAGGGAACCTTGGAGAGACCCAGTACTTC. The rearrangement uses TRBV5-1 and TRBJ2-5; possible D gene TRBD1, 5 bases. CDR3 length: 15 amino acids. Trimming removed 0 bases at V and 4 bases at J, with 13 bases between. Germline CDR1 and CDR2: SGHRS and YFSETQ.

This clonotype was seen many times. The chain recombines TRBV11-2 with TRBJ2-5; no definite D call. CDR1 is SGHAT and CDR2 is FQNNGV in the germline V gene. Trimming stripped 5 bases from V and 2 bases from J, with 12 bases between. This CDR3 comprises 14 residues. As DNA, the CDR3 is TGTGCCAGCAGCCTCGCCGGCGCACAAGAGACCCAGTACTTC. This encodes CASSLAGAQETQYF.

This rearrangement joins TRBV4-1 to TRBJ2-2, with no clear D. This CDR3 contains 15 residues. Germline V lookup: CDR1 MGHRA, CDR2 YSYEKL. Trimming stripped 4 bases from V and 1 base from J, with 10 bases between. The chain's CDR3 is CASSLGSVNTGELFF. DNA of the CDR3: TGCGCCAGCAGCCTTGGGTCCGTGAACACCGGGGAGCTGTTTTTT.

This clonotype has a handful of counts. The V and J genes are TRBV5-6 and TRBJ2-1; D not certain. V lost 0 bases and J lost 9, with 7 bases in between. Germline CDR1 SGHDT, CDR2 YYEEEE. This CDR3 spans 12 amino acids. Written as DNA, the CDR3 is TGTGCCAGCAGCTTGGTGTGGGCTGAGCAGTTCTTC. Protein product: CASSLVWAEQFF. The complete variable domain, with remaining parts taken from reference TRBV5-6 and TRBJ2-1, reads DAGVTQSPTHLIKTRGQQVTLRCSPKSGHDTVSWYQQALGQGPQFIFQYYEEEERQRGNFPDRFSGHQFPNYSSELNVNALLLGDSALYLCASSLVWAEQFFGPGTRLTVL.

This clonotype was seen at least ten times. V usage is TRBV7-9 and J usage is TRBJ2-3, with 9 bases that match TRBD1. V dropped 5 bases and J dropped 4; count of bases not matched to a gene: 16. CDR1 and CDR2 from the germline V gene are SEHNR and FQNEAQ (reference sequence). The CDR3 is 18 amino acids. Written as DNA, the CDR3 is TGTGCCAGCAGCGTCCGGGACAGGGAAAACCCCGGGGCAGATACGCAGTATTTT. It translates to CASSVRDRENPGADTQYF.

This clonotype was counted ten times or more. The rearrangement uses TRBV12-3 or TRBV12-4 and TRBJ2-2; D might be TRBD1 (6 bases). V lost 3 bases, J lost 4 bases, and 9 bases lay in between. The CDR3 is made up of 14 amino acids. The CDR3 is CASSFGQITGELFF. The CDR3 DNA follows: TGTGCCAGCAGTTTTGGACAGATCACCGGGGAGCTGTTTTTT.

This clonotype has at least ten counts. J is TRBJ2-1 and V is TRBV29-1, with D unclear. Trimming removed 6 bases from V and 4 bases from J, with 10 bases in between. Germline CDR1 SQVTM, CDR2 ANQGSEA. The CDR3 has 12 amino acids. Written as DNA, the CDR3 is TGCAGCGTCGGAGCCGGGTACAATGAGCAGTTCTTC. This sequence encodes CSVGAGYNEQFF.

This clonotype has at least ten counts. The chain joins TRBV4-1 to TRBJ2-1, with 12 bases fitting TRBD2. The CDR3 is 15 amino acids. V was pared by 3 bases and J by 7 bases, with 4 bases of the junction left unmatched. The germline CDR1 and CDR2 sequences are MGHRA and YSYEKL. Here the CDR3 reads CASSHLAGGLNEQFF. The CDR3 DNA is TGCGCCAGCAGCCATCTAGCGGGGGGGCTAAATGAGCAGTTCTTC.

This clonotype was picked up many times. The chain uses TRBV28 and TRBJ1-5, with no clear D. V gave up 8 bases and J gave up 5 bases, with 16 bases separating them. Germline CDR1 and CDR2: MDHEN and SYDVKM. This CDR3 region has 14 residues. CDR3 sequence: CASASGSDHQPQHF. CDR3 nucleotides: TGTGCCAGCGCAAGCGGGAGTGACCATCAGCCCCAGCATTTT.